The 29 T cell receptor beta chains below come from one sample, sequenced in a study of T cell responses to AZD1222 COVID-19 vaccine. Assay: immunoSEQ multiplex PCR; the TCRdb copy retains only in-frame clones and omits some. Seen here are roughly 150,000 clones, approximately 89% observed once, and the top ten hold under 5.5%. This specimen consisted of peripheral blood, obtained on day 0 of AZD1222 vaccination. The receptors originated from an adult in good health.

The J gene is TRBJ1-1, the V gene TRBV3-1 (or the pseudogene TRBV3-2), with D maybe TRBD1 (5 bases). Looked up from germline, CDR1 is LGHDT and CDR2 is YNNKEL (reference sequence). Trimming removed 1 base from V and 4 bases from J, with 7 bases in between. CDR3 length equals 13 residues. The CDR3 region is CASSQGTITEAFF. The CDR3 nucleotides read TGTGCCAGCAGCCAAGGGACAATCACTGAAGCTTTCTTT.

The V and J genes are TRBV7-2 and TRBJ2-5; D call uncertain. Germline values: CDR1 SGHTA, CDR2 FQGNSA. The CDR3 has 12 residues. The germline V and J ends were trimmed by 5 bases and 1 base, with 5 bases remaining between them. This CDR3 is CASSPSQETQYF. The CDR3 bases are TGTGCCAGCAGCCCCAGCCAAGAGACCCAGTACTTC.

The chain links TRBV10-3 to TRBJ1-1, with D maybe TRBD1 (5 bases). Per germline, CDR1 ENHRY and CDR2 SYGVKD. Trimming took off 5 bases at V and 3 bases at J, with 16 bases between the two ends. CDR3 length: 15 residues. CDR3 loop: CAISKLGVGDTEAFF. As DNA, the CDR3 is TGTGCCATCAGTAAATTGGGGGTAGGAGACACTGAAGCTTTCTTT.

This clone was observed a single time. J is TRBJ1-5 and V is TRBV7-9; TRBD1 aligns across 9 bases. The CDR3 spans 17 residues. CDR1 SEHNR and CDR2 FQNEAQ come from the germline V gene (reference sequence). V lost 5 bases and J lost 2; bases outside the gene matches: 10. DNA for the CDR3: TGTGCCAGCAGCCAGGGACAGGGTAGGATTGGCAATCAGCCCCAGCATTTT. It translates to CASSQGQGRIGNQPQHF. Supplemented by reference TRBV7-9 and TRBJ1-5, the full variable domain reads DTGVSQNPRHKITKRGQNVTFRCDPISEHNRLYWYRQTLGQGPEFLTYFQNEAQLEKSRLLSDRFSAERPKGSFSTLEIQRTEQGDSAMYLCASSQGQGRIGNQPQHFGDGTRLSIL.

CDR3 sequence: CASSQTRRTEAFF. CDR3 DNA: TGTGCCAGCAGCCAAACGAGGAGGACTGAAGCTTTCTTT. The rearrangement uses TRBV3-1 (or the pseudogene TRBV3-2) and TRBJ1-1; D not resolved. The CDR3 totals 13 residues. Germline V gene lookup returns CDR1 LGHDT and CDR2 YNNKEL (reference sequence). The V end lost 2 bases, the J end lost 5 bases, and 9 bases lay between the germline ends.

V is TRBV6-6 and J is TRBJ1-1, with D uncertain. Germline-derived CDR1 and CDR2 are MNHNY and SVGAGI (reference sequence). Trimming took 7 bases from V and 5 from J, leaving 8 bases between them. The CDR3 is 11 amino acids. CDR3 in amino acids: CASKPGTEAFF. The CDR3 DNA sequence: TGTGCCAGCAAACCCGGGACTGAAGCTTTCTTT.

The chain recombines TRBV5-4 with TRBJ2-7, with D perhaps being TRBD1 or TRBD2 (6 bases each). The CDR3 is made up of 14 amino acids. Germline loops: CDR1 SGHNT, CDR2 YYREEE (reference sequence). Deletions cut 5 bases from V and 1 base from J, with 13 bases between. CDR3 DNA sequence: TGTGCCAGCAGTTCGCGAGGGGGGTCCTACGAGCAGTACTTC. Protein: CASSSRGGSYEQYF. Based on the CDR3 plus reference TRBV5-4 and TRBJ2-7, the full variable domain is ETGVTQSPTHLIKTRGQQVTLRCSSQSGHNTVSWYQQALGQGPQFIFQYYREEENGRGNFPPRFSGLQFPNYSSELNVNALELDDSALYLCASSSRGGSYEQYFGPGTRLTVT.

The chain uses TRBV29-1 and TRBJ1-1; D call uncertain. The germline CDR1 and CDR2 sequences are SQVTM and ANQGSEA. V lost 3 bases and J lost 1, with 6 bases in between. This CDR3 comprises 12 residues. The CDR3, as DNA: TGCAGCGTTGAGCGAGGGAACACTGAAGCTTTCTTT. Protein product: CSVERGNTEAFF. Full variable domain (missing parts from reference TRBV29-1 and TRBJ1-1): SAVISQKPSRDICQRGTSLTIQCQVDSQVTMMFWYRQQPGQSLTLIATANQGSEATYESGFVIDKFPISRPNLTFSTLTVSNMSPEDSSIYLCSVERGNTEAFFGQGTRLTVV.

The chain links TRBV18 to TRBJ1-4; 10 bases match TRBD1. Per germline, CDR1 KGHSH and CDR2 LQKENI. V lost 6 bases to trimming and J lost 7 bases; unmatched junction nucleotides: 8. This CDR3 comprises 15 residues. The CDR3 loop reads CASSQYRDRGEKLFF. DNA of the CDR3: TGTGCCAGCTCTCAATACCGGGACAGGGGTGAAAAACTGTTTTTT.

This chain joins TRBV28 and TRBJ2-7, with 8 nucleotides matching TRBD2. CDR1 MDHEN and CDR2 SYDVKM come from the germline V gene. This CDR3 comprises 14 residues. V lost 6 bases, J lost 6 bases, and 10 bases stayed unmatched. Here the CDR3 DNA reads TGTGCCAGCAGGACGGGACTAGATTCTTCCGAGCAGTACTTC. This encodes CASRTGLDSSEQYF.

This clone was seen a few times. The chain is built from TRBV7-3 and TRBJ2-1; 10 bases are a match to TRBD2. V lost 2 bases, J lost 5 bases, and 6 bases stayed unmatched. The CDR3 has 16 amino acids. Germline loops: CDR1 SGHTA, CDR2 FQGTGA. CDR3 DNA: TGTGCCAGCAGCTTAGTAGGAGCGGGGGGGAACAATGAGCAGTTCTTC. This sequence encodes CASSLVGAGGNNEQFF. Full variable domain (missing parts from reference TRBV7-3 and TRBJ2-1): GAGVSQTPSNKVTEKGKYVELRCDPISGHTALYWYRQSLGQGPEFLIYFQGTGAADDSGLPNDRFFAVRPEGSVSTLKIQRTERGDSAVYLCASSLVGAGGNNEQFFGPGTRLTVL.

This clone was seen a few times. This rearrangement joins TRBV6-5 to TRBJ1-4; perhaps TRBD1 as D (5 bases). V was shortened by 2 bases and J by 8 bases, with 15 bases between the two germline ends. The CDR3 spans 15 residues. Germline assignment: CDR1 MNHEY and CDR2 SVGAGI. In DNA, the CDR3 is TGTGCCAGCAGTTACACCAGGGCGGTTAGCGAAAAACTGTTTTTT. Translated: CASSYTRAVSEKLFF.

CDR3 nucleotide sequence: TGTGCCAGCAGTCGGGGGACTGAAGCTTTCTTT. This translates into CASSRGTEAFF. V and J are TRBV6-2 or TRBV6-3 and TRBJ1-1, with D perhaps TRBD1 (5 bases). The V gene lost 5 bases and the J gene lost 5 bases, with 6 bases spanning the gap. The CDR3 is 11 amino acids. Germline assignment: CDR1 MNHEY and CDR2 SVGEGT.

The gene calls are TRBV12-3 or TRBV12-4 and TRBJ2-7; D gene uncertain. The germline V and J ends were trimmed by 3 bases and 5 bases, with 8 bases remaining between them. The CDR3 spans 12 residues. The CDR3 spells CASSFSVDEQYF. In nucleotides, the CDR3 is TGTGCCAGCAGTTTTTCGGTCGACGAGCAGTACTTC.

This chain links TRBV4-3 with TRBJ1-4; tentative D call: TRBD1 (5 bases). Trimming took off 4 bases at V and 0 bases at J, with 9 bases between the two ends. Germline V gene data show CDR1 as LGHNA and CDR2 as YSLEER. CDR3 length: 15 amino acids. The CDR3 bases are TGCGCCAGCAGCCGAGAAGGGGCAACTAATGAAAAACTGTTTTTT. Residues: CASSREGATNEKLFF.

This chain uses TRBV7-3 with TRBJ2-1; D is unclear. Germline CDR1 reads SGHTA; CDR2 reads FQGTGA. There are 12 residues in the CDR3. V lost 2 bases and J lost 10, with 9 bases in between. CDR3 DNA sequence: TGTGCCAGCAGCTTAGGGCTGGGGGAGCAGTTCTTC. Its translation is CASSLGLGEQFF.

The chain is built from TRBV7-9 and TRBJ2-1, with 7 bases that match TRBD1. The CDR3 runs 15 residues. CDR1 and CDR2 (germline): SEHNR, FQNEAQ (reference sequence). V shed 1 base and J 10 bases; nucleotides not matched to a gene: 10. The DNA of the CDR3 is TGTGCCAGCAGCTTAGAAGGGACAGCCTCAATGGAGCAGTTCTTC. Translating gives CASSLEGTASMEQFF. The full variable domain, in which reference TRBV7-9 and TRBJ2-1 provide the parts outside the CDR3, is DTGVSQNPRHKITKRGQNVTFRCDPISEHNRLYWYRQTLGQGPEFLTYFQNEAQLEKSRLLSDRFSAERPKGSFSTLEIQRTEQGDSAMYLCASSLEGTASMEQFFGPGTRLTVL.

The V gene is TRBV5-3, the J gene TRBJ1-2; no clear D. TRBV5-3 is an ORF, with its function uncertain. V was cut by 4 bases and J by 2 bases, with 18 bases left in between. The CDR3 length is 16 residues. The CDR3 DNA sequence: TGTGCCAGAAGCCCCCGGCGGGGTCGTTTCAACTATGGCTACACCTTC. Its protein product is CARSPRRGRFNYGYTF.

This clone was recorded a few times. The chain carries TRBV9 and TRBJ1-1; a possible D gene is TRBD1 (6 bases). V dropped 0 bases and J dropped 8 bases, with 11 bases sitting between them. The CDR3 totals 13 residues. CDR1 SGDLS and CDR2 YYNGEE come from the germline V gene. CDR3 nucleotides: TGTGCCAGCAGCGTAGGGGCGACAGGCGAAGCTTTCTTT. Translated, it gives CASSVGATGEAFF.

This sequence joins TRBV6-1 and TRBJ1-3; TRBD1 matches at 8 bases. The CDR3 runs to 16 residues. The V gene's germline CDR1 is MNHNS and CDR2 SASEGT. The V segment lost 4 bases and the J segment 2 bases; nucleotides outside the gene matches: 7. This CDR3 reads CASSATTGATGNTIYF. For the CDR3, the DNA is TGTGCCAGCAGTGCCACGACAGGGGCGACTGGAAACACCATATATTTT.

This rearrangement joins TRBV28 to TRBJ1-5; TRBD1 agrees at 9 bases. Germline V gene sequence: CDR1 MDHEN, CDR2 SYDVKM. CDR3 size: 15 residues. Unmatched junction bases numbered 9, after V lost 8 bases and J lost 4 bases. CDR3 DNA: TGTGCCAGCGCCGAAGGGACAGGGCGGAATCAGCCCCAGCATTTT. Residues: CASAEGTGRNQPQHF. The full variable domain, in which reference TRBV28 and TRBJ1-5 provide the parts outside the CDR3, is DVKVTQSSRYLVKRTGEKVFLECVQDMDHENMFWYRQDPGLGLRLIYFSYDVKMKEKGDIPEGYSVSREKKERFSLILESASTNQTSMYLCASAEGTGRNQPQHFGDGTRLSIL.

The V and J genes are TRBV6-2 or TRBV6-3 and TRBJ1-1; no clear D gene. V lost 4 bases to trimming and J lost 4 bases, with 10 bases between them. This CDR3 region has 13 residues. Looked up from germline, CDR1 is MNHEY and CDR2 is SVGEGT. The CDR3 spells CASSLGVSTEAFF. The CDR3 DNA follows: TGTGCCAGCAGTTTGGGTGTATCCACTGAAGCTTTCTTT.

The chain uses TRBV4-3 and TRBJ1-6; maybe TRBD1 (6 bases). The CDR3 contains 18 residues. Trimming left V 0 bases short and J 2 bases short, with 14 bases between. CDR1 LGHNA and CDR2 YSLEER come from the germline V gene. DNA of the CDR3: TGCGCCAGCAGCCAAGATCTAACCAGGGGCGCCTATAATTCACCCCTCCACTTT. Translation: CASSQDLTRGAYNSPLHF.

V gene TRBV4-3 combines with J gene TRBJ2-7, with a possible D match to TRBD2 (5 bases). From germline, CDR1 is LGHNA and CDR2 YSLEER. The V and J ends lost 3 bases and 3 bases respectively, with 12 bases between them. CDR3 length equals 14 residues. This CDR3 is CASSHQRGRYEQYF. DNA for the CDR3: TGCGCCAGCAGCCACCAACGCGGGCGCTACGAGCAGTACTTC.

In its sample, this clone was seen once. The chain links TRBV6-5 to TRBJ2-3; D gene ambiguous. The V and J ends lost 0 bases and 9 bases respectively, with 7 bases between them. The CDR3 loop spans 12 amino acids. Germline CDR1 reads MNHEY; CDR2 reads SVGAGI. This CDR3 reads CASSYSGATQYF. The CDR3 DNA follows: TGTGCCAGCAGTTACTCTGGAGCAACGCAGTATTTT.

As concerns this clone: The same CDR3 arises from other DNA sequences in this sample as well. The J gene is TRBJ1-5, the V gene TRBV7-2; D uncertain. The CDR3 covers 13 residues. Trimming shortened V by 2 bases and J by 2 bases, and 4 bases separated the two germline ends. Germline assignment: CDR1 SGHTA and CDR2 FQGNSA. The CDR3 here is CASSLRGNQPQHF. CDR3 DNA sequence: TGTGCCAGCAGCTTAAGGGGCAATCAGCCCCAGCATTTT. Variable domain in full (rest from reference TRBV7-2 and TRBJ1-5): GAGVSQSPSNKVTEKGKDVELRCDPISGHTALYWYRQSLGQGLEFLIYFQGNSAPDKSGLPSDRFSAERTGGSVSTLTIQRTQQEDSAVYLCASSLRGNQPQHFGDGTRLSIL.

This rearrangement joins TRBV29-1 to TRBJ2-2, with no clear D. There are 14 residues in the CDR3. Germline V gene sequence: CDR1 SQVTM, CDR2 ANQGSEA. Trimming stripped 2 bases from V and 5 bases from J, with 12 bases between. CDR3 bases: TGCAGCGTTGAAATCCGGTTTAGGACCGGGGAGCTGTTTTTT. It is translated as CSVEIRFRTGELFF.

Regarding this clone: Its ends do not fully match the called genes, so a read error is possible. The chain recombines TRBV6-1 with TRBJ2-1, with D hard to call. CDR1 and CDR2 from the germline V gene are MNHNS and SASEGT. The CDR3 has 10 amino acids. CDR3 residues: CASSEGPDVF. The CDR3 nucleotides are TGTGCCAGCAGTGAAGGACCGGACGTCTTC.

The chain combines TRBV7-8 with TRBJ1-1; the D is unclear. Germline CDR1 reads SGHVS; CDR2 reads FQNEAQ. With 0 bases removed from V and 4 bases from J, the gap between germline ends came to 12 bases. The CDR3 loop spans 15 amino acids. CDR3 protein: CASSLAVRSFTEAFF. Written as DNA, the CDR3 is TGTGCCAGCAGCTTAGCGGTGAGGTCGTTCACTGAAGCTTTCTTT.